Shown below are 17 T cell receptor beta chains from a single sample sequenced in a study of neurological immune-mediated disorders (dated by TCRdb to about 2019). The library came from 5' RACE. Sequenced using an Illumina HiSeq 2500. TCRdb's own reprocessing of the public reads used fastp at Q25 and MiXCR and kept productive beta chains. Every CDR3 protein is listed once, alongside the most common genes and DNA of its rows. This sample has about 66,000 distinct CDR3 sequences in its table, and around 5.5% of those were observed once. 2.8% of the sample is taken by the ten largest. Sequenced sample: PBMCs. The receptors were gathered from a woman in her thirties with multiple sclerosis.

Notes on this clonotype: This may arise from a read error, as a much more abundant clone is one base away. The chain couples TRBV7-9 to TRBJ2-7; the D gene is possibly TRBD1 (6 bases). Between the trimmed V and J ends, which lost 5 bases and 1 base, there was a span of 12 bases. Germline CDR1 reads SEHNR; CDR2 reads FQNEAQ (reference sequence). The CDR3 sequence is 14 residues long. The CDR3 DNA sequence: TGTGCCAGCAGCACAGGGAGTATTTCCTACGAGCAGTACTTC. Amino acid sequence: CASSTGSISYEQYF. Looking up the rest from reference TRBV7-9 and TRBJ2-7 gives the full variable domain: DTGVSQNPRHKITKRGQNVTFRCDPISEHNRLYWYRQTLGQGPEFLTYFQNEAQLEKSRLLSDRFSAERPKGSFSTLEIQRTEQGDSAMYLCASSTGSISYEQYFGPGTRLTVT.

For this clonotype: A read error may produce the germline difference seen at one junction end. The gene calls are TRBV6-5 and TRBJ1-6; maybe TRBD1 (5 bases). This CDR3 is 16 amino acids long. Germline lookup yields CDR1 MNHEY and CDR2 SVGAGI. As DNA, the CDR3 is TGTGCCAACAGTGCGAGGGGCTTCGATTATAATTCACCCCTCCACTTT. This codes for CANSARGFDYNSPLHF.

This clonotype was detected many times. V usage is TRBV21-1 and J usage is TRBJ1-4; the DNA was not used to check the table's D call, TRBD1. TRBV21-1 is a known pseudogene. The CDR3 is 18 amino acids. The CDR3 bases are TGTGCCAGCAGCAAAGTAGGAGGGGGCCGGACGACTAATGAAAAACTGTTTTTT. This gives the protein CASSKVGGGRTTNEKLFF.

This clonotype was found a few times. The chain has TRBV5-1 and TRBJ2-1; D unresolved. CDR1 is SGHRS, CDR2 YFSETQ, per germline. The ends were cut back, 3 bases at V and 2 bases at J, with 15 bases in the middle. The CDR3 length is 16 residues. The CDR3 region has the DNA TGCGCCAGCAGCTACACGGTAGGATCAGCCTACAATGAGCAGTTCTTC. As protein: CASSYTVGSAYNEQFF.

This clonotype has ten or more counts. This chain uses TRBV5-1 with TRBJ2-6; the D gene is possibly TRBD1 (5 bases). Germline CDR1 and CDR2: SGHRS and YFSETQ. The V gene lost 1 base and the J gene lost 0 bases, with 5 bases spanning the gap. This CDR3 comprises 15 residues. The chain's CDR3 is CASSLRGSGANVLTF. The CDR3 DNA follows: TGCGCCAGCAGCTTGAGGGGCTCTGGGGCCAACGTCCTGACTTTC.

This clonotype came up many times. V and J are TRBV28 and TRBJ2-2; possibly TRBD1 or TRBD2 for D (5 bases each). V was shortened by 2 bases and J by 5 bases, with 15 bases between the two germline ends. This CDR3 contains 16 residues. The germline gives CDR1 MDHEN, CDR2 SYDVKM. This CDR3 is CASSLPVGWGTGELFF. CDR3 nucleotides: TGTGCCAGCAGTTTACCCGTCGGTTGGGGGACCGGGGAGCTGTTTTTT.

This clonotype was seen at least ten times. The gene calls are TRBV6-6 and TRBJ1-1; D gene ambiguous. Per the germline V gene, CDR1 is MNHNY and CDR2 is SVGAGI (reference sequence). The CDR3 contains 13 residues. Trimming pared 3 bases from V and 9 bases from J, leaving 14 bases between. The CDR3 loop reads CASSYAGSSKAFF. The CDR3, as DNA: TGTGCCAGCAGTTATGCCGGGTCCTCTAAAGCTTTCTTT.

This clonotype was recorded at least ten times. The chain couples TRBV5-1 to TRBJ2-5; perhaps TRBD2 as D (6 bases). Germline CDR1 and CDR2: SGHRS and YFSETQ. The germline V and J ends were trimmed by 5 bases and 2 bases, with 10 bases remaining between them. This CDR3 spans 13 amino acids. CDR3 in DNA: TGCGCCAGCAGGGGAGGTACGCAAGAGACCCAGTACTTC. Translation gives CASRGGTQETQYF.

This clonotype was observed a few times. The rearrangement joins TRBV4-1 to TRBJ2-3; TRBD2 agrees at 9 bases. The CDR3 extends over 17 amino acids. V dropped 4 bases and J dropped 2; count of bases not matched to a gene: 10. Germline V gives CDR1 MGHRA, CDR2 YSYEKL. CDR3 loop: CASSRGPSGANTDTQYF. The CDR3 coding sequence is TGCGCCAGCAGCCGAGGCCCTAGCGGGGCAAACACAGATACGCAGTATTTT.

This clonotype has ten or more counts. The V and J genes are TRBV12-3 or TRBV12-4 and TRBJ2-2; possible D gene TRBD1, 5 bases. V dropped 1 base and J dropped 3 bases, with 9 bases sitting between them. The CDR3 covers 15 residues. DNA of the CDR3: TGTGCCAGCAGTTTAGTCAGGGCCCACACCGGGGAGCTGTTTTTT. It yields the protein CASSLVRAHTGELFF.

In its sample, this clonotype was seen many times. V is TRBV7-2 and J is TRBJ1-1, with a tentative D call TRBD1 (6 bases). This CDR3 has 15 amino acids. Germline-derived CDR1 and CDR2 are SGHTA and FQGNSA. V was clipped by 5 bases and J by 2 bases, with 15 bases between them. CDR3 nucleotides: TGTGCCAGCAGCCCGTTGTTTGGGGGCAACACTGAAGCTTTCTTT. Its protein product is CASSPLFGGNTEAFF.

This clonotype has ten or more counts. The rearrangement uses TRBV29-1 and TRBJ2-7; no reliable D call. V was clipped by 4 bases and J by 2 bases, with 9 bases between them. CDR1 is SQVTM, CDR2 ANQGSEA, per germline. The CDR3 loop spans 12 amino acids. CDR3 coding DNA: TGCAGCGTTGTCGTAAGGCCCTACGAGCAGTACTTC. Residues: CSVVVRPYEQYF.

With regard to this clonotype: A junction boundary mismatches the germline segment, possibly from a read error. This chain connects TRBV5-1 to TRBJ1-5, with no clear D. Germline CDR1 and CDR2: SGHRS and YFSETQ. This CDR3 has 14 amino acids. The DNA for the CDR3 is TGCGCCAGCAGCTTGTTAAGTTTAGATCAGCCCCAGAATTTT. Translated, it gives CASSLLSLDQPQNF.

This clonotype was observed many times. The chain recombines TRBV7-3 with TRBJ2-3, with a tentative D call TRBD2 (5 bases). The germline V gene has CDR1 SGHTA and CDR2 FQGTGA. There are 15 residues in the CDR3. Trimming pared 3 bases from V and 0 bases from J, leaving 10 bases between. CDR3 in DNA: TGTGCCAGCAGCTTCGGTTGGACTAGCACAGATACGCAGTATTTT. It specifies CASSFGWTSTDTQYF.

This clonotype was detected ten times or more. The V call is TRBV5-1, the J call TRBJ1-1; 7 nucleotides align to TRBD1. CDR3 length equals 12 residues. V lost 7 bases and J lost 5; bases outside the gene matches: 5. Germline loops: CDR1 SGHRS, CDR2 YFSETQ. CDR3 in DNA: TGCGCCAGCGCACGACAGGGAACTGAAGCTTTCTTT. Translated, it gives CASARQGTEAFF.

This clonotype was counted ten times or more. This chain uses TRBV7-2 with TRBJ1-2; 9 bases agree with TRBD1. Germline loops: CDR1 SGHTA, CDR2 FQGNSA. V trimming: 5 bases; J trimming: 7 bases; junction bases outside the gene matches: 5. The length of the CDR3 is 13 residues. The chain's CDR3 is CASSPTGGVGYTF. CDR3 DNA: TGTGCCAGCAGCCCAACAGGGGGCGTTGGCTACACCTTC.

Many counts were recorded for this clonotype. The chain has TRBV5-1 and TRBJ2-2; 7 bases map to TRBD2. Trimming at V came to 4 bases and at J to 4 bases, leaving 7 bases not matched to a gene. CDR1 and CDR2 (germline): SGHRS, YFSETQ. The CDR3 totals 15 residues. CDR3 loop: CASSPTGRGTGELFF. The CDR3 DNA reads TGCGCCAGCAGCCCGACGGGGAGGGGCACCGGGGAGCTGTTTTTT.